What follows is one TCR beta chain and its context. These data belong to a study of blood T cell repertoires in COVID-19. Method: immunoSEQ multiplex PCR; TCRdb's copy keeps in-frame clones and lacks some. Altogether about 42,000 clones are present, 92% being singletons, with the ten largest covering 9.2%. V was shortened by 7 bases and J by 7 bases, with 14 bases between the two germline ends. This CDR3 is 13 amino acids long. In germline, CDR1 is MDHEN, CDR2 SYDVKM. The source material was peripheral blood. This receptor was taken from a man in his fifties with active COVID-19. The V and J genes are TRBV28 and TRBJ1-5; D perhaps matches TRBD1 (5 bases). The CDR3 loop reads CASIGGGGQPQHF. CDR3 nucleotide sequence: TGTGCCAGCATCGGGGGGGGTGGGCAGCCCCAGCATTTT.